The rows below give T cell receptor beta chains drawn from one sample of a study of T-cell memory formation after mild COVID-19. MiXCR was run by TCRdb on the 5' RACE reads, yielding one entry per CDR3 protein. Among roughly 350,000 distinct CDR3 sequences listed, roughly an eighth were seen once. The sequencing input was PBMCs or a T cell subset sorted from them (not recorded which). Every receptor here comes from a man between 18 and 35 years old who had mild COVID-19 (a few samples of this study predate the infection). Cell type and time point are not known. Each CDR3 is given with its conserved first and last residue. The order of the fields is clone size, V gene, J gene, D gene, CDR3 protein, CDR3 DNA. D genes are given only for firm matches. Some rows mark clone size as missing; the rest say once, few, many or name a class of expanded clone.

few	TRBV5-1	TRBJ2-1	NA	CASSLGNAGNEQFF	TGCGCCAGCAGCTTGGGTAACGCAGGGAATGAGCAGTTCTTC
few	TRBV27	TRBJ2-1	NA	CASSLRTNYNEQFF	TGTGCCAGCAGTTTACGGACGAACTACAATGAGCAGTTCTTC
NA	TRBV27	TRBJ2-7	NA	CASTLGAGNYEQYF	TGTGCCAGCACCCTTGGGGCAGGCAACTACGAGCAGTACTTC
few	TRBV13	TRBJ2-5	TRBD1	CASSLQGRMETQYF	TGTGCCAGCAGCCTACAGGGGCGGATGGAGACCCAGTACTTC
NA	TRBV3-1	TRBJ2-5	NA	CASSQDTAQETQYF	TGTGCCAGCAGCCAAGATACGGCCCAAGAGACCCAGTACTTC
few	TRBV18	TRBJ2-2	NA	CASSLYREGNTGELFF	TGTGCCAGCTCACTGTACAGGGAAGGAAACACCGGGGAGCTGTTTTTT
many	TRBV5-5	TRBJ2-5	TRBD1	CASSFPQGTQETQYF	TGTGCCAGCAGCTTCCCACAGGGGACCCAAGAGACCCAGTACTTC
many	TRBV29-1	TRBJ2-7	TRBD1	CSVADRDLLPYEQYF	TGCAGCGTTGCGGACAGGGATCTCCTCCCCTACGAGCAGTACTTC
few	TRBV5-1	TRBJ2-3	TRBD2	CASSSTRGGGNTQYF	TGCGCCAGCAGCAGTACACGGGGGGGAGGAAATACGCAGTATTTT
many	TRBV7-9	TRBJ2-2	TRBD2	CASSRGAGELFF	TGTGCCAGCAGCCGGGGGGCCGGGGAGCTGTTTTTT
few	TRBV6-6	TRBJ1-1	TRBD1	CASSGQGWDTEAFF	TGTGCCAGCAGTGGACAGGGATGGGACACTGAAGCTTTCTTT
few	TRBV5-1	TRBJ2-1	TRBD2	CASSLGLAIYNEQFF	TGCGCCAGCAGCTTGGGACTAGCGATATACAATGAGCAGTTCTTC
NA	TRBV29-1	TRBJ2-1	TRBD1	CSARTGRNEQFF	TGCAGCGCCAGGACAGGGCGCAATGAGCAGTTCTTC